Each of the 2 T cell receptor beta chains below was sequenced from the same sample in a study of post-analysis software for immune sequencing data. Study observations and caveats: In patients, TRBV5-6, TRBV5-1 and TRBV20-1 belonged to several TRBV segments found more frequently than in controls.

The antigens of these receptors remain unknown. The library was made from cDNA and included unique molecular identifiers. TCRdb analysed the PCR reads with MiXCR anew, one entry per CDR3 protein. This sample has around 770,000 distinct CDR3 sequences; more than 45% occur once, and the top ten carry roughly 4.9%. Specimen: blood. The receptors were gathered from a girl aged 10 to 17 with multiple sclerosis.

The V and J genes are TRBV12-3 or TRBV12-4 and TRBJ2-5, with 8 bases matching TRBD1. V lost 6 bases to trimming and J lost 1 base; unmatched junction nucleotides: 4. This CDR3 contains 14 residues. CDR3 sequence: CASRETGAQETQYF. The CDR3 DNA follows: TGTGCCAGCAGGGAGACAGGGGCCCAAGAGACCCAGTACTTC.

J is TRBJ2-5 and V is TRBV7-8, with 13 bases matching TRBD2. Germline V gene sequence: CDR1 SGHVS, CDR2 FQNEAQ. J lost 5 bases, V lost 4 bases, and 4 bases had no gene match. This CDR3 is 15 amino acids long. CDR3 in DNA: TGTGCCAGCAGCTGGGGACTAGCGGGGCCTGAGACCCAGTACTTC. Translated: CASSWGLAGPETQYF.